This T cell receptor (beta chain) was sequenced for a study of T cell responses to AZD1222 COVID-19 vaccine. Method: immunoSEQ multiplex PCR; TCRdb's copy keeps in-frame clones and lacks some. The sample holds more than 150,000 clones, approximately 94% seen once. Study-wide points: Across spike, vaccine-associated CD4 TCRs were found, dominant at 160-218 and 743-854. The study reported that nearly half of spike-specific TCRs target unmutated variant regions.

Concerning this clone itself: Its antigen is not identified.

The germline V gene encodes CDR1 SGDLS and CDR2 YYNGEE. This CDR3 region has 15 residues. V was clipped by 4 bases and J by 2 bases; unmatched bases: 4. The origin of this receptor is an adult who received the AZD1222 COVID-19 vaccine. V and J are TRBV9 and TRBJ2-1, with TRBD2 matching over 9 bases. The input for sequencing was peripheral blood, taken 28 days after the second AZD1222 dose. CDR3 nucleotide sequence: TGTGCCAGCAGCATAGCGGGGGCGACCTACAATGAGCAGTTCTTC. Its translation is CASSIAGATYNEQFF.